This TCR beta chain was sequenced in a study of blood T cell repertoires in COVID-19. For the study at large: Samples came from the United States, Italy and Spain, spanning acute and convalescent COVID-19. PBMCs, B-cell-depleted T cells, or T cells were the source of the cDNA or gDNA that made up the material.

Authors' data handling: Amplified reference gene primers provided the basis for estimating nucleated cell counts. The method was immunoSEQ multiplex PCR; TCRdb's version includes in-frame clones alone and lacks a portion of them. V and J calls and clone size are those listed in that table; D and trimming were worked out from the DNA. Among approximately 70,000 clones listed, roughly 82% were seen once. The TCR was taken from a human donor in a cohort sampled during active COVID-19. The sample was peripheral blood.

This chain's CDR3 is CASSLDRGLRNEQFF. The CDR3 DNA reads TGTGCCAGCAGCTTAGACAGGGGGCTTCGGAATGAGCAGTTCTTC. The rearrangement uses TRBV11-2 and TRBJ2-1; 8 nucleotides line up with TRBD1. This CDR3 comprises 15 residues. The V and J ends lost 0 bases and 7 bases, in that order; junction bases with no gene match: 5. CDR1 and CDR2 (germline): SGHAT, FQNNGV.